A selection of T cell receptor beta chains follows, all from one sample in a study of T-cell reconstitution after alpha-beta-depleted transplantation in children. TCRdb processed the PCR reads anew with MiXCR; each CDR3 protein has one entry. Of around 190,000 distinct CDR3 sequences in the sample, around 7% are singletons; the top ten hold more than 5.5%. The starting material was PBMCs, obtained before TCRalphabeta/CD19-depleted stem cell transplant. These receptors were taken from a boy between 2 and 10 years old with acute lymphoblastic leukemia, due to receive a stem cell transplant. The CDR3 runs from the conserved cysteine through the conserved F or W. The D gene is left open where the match is weak. Part of the rows lack a size; the others show once, few, many or a class for expanded clones.

13	NA	TRBV13	few	TRBJ2-5	CASSFGSPETQYF	TGTGCCAGCAGCTTCGGCAGCCCAGAGACCCAGTACTTC
14	TRBD2	TRBV20-1	many	TRBJ2-5	CSAPRAGGGETQYF	TGCAGTGCGCCCCGGGCGGGGGGAGGAGAGACCCAGTACTTC
16	TRBD1	TRBV7-6	few	TRBJ2-7	CASSTLRPGQGNEQYF	TGTGCCAGCAGCACACTTCGACCGGGACAGGGAAACGAGCAGTACTTC
18	NA	TRBV7-2	many	TRBJ2-1	CASSLASSARPSYNEQFF	TGTGCCAGCAGCTTAGCGTCATCGGCTAGACCCTCCTACAATGAGCAGTTCTTC
16	TRBD2	TRBV3-1	many	TRBJ2-2	CASSQNRLALAGELFF	TGTGCCAGCAGCCAAAATCGACTAGCGTTAGCCGGGGAGCTGTTTTTT
15	TRBD1	TRBV3-1	many	TRBJ2-7	CASSFPGQGFVEQYF	TGTGCCAGCAGTTTCCCGGGACAGGGCTTTGTCGAGCAGTACTTC
17	NA	TRBV12-3/TRBV12-4	many	TRBJ1-5	CASSFPPRGKGNQPQHF	TGTGCCAGCAGTTTCCCTCCCCGGGGCAAGGGCAATCAGCCCCAGCATTTT
14	NA	TRBV6-5	many	TRBJ1-3	CASSPSGAGNTIYF	TGTGCCAGCAGTCCATCGGGGGCGGGAAACACCATATATTTT
14	NA	TRBV12-3/TRBV12-4	many	TRBJ2-1	CASSLLSTYNEQFF	TGTGCCAGCAGTTTATTGTCGACATACAATGAGCAGTTCTTC
17	TRBD2	TRBV7-2	many	TRBJ2-1	CASSRTSGRTAYNEQFF	TGTGCCAGCAGTAGGACTAGCGGGAGGACGGCCTACAATGAGCAGTTCTTC
14	NA	TRBV28	few	TRBJ1-4	CASSFGSLNEKLFF	TGTGCCAGCAGTTTCGGCAGCCTTAATGAAAAACTGTTTTTT
16	TRBD2	TRBV20-1	many	TRBJ2-7	CSARGVAGGNLNEQYF	TGCAGTGCTAGAGGGGTAGCGGGAGGGAACTTGAACGAGCAGTACTTC
11	TRBD1	TRBV3-1	few	TRBJ2-5	CASSHPTGAHF	TGTGCCAGCAGCCATCCGACAGGGGCCCACTTC
18	TRBD1	TRBV24-1	few	TRBJ2-1	CATSDYTGGPSSYNEQFF	TGTGCCACCAGTGATTATACAGGGGGCCCGAGCTCCTACAATGAGCAGTTCTTC
16	TRBD2	TRBV2	many	TRBJ2-1	CASSELAGGDYNEQFF	TGTGCCAGCAGTGAGCTAGCGGGAGGGGACTACAATGAGCAGTTCTTC
13	NA	TRBV20-1	many	TRBJ2-7	CSARLTDLYEQYF	TGCAGTGCTAGATTGACAGACCTCTACGAGCAGTACTTC
11	NA	TRBV28	many	TRBJ2-7	CASREVYEQYF	TGTGCCAGCCGCGAAGTCTACGAGCAGTACTTC
17	NA	TRBV4-3	many	TRBJ2-3	CASSQGIPGAGWDTQYF	TGCGCCAGCAGCCAAGGGATACCAGGGGCAGGGTGGGATACGCAGTATTTT
15	TRBD2	TRBV5-5	few	TRBJ2-1	CASSWTSGDDNEQFF	TGTGCCAGCAGCTGGACTAGCGGAGATGACAATGAGCAGTTCTTC
15	TRBD2	TRBV7-9	NA	TRBJ2-2	CAKSGGFRDTGELFF	TGTGCCAAAAGCGGGGGGTTCAGGGACACCGGGGAGCTGTTTTTT
15	TRBD1	TRBV12-3/TRBV12-4	many	TRBJ1-1	CASSQGQGGNTEAFF	TGTGCCAGCAGCCAGGGACAGGGAGGTAACACTGAAGCTTTCTTT
16	NA	TRBV10-3	NA	TRBJ2-3	CAIKGRGIDGFDTQYF	TGTGCCATCAAGGGGCGGGGCATCGATGGATTTGATACGCAGTATTTT
14	TRBD1	TRBV5-5	many	TRBJ1-6	CASSGDRGHSPLHF	TGTGCCAGCAGCGGGGACAGGGGGCATTCACCCCTCCACTTT
15	TRBD2	TRBV20-1	many	TRBJ2-1	CSARATSVTYNEQFF	TGCAGTGCTAGAGCCACTAGCGTAACCTACAATGAGCAGTTCTTC
13	TRBD1	TRBV12-3/TRBV12-4	few	TRBJ1-2	CASRAGGYGGYTF	TGTGCCAGCAGGGCAGGGGGCTACGGTGGCTACACCTTC
15	TRBD2	TRBV5-6	NA	TRBJ2-1	CASSFGGGDYNEQFF	TGTGCCAGCAGCTTCGGGGGGGGCGACTACAATGAGCAGTTCTTC
15	NA	TRBV27	many	TRBJ2-7	CASSLNSGRDYEQYF	TGTGCCAGCAGTTTAAACTCTGGACGCGACTACGAGCAGTACTTC
11	NA	TRBV6-2/TRBV6-3	many	TRBJ1-1	CASIRNTEAFF	TGTGCCAGCATAAGGAACACTGAAGCTTTCTTT
18	TRBD2	TRBV9	few	TRBJ2-7	CASSADTTSGGISYEQYF	TGTGCCAGCAGCGCTGACACTACTAGCGGGGGGATCTCCTACGAGCAGTACTTC
11	NA	TRBV6-5	many	TRBJ2-5	CASSKGETQYF	TGTGCCAGCAGTAAAGGAGAGACCCAGTACTTC
16	NA	TRBV29-1	many	TRBJ1-5	CSVERGEIYSNQPQHF	TGCAGCGTTGAGCGGGGGGAGATCTATAGCAATCAGCCCCAGCATTTT
14	TRBD2	TRBV5-1	many	TRBJ2-3	CASNLAASTDTQYF	TGCGCCAGCAACCTAGCGGCTAGCACAGATACGCAGTATTTT